This T cell receptor beta chain was captured in a study of tumor-infiltrating lymphocytes in primary liver carcinoma. Across the study: Measuring about 4 to 10 cm across, the tumors were staged as T1-T3 N0M0.

With 2 bases removed from V and 1 base from J, the gap between germline ends came to 8 bases. CDR3 length equals 14 residues. Germline V lookup: CDR1 SGHAT, CDR2 FQNNGV. Judged by abundance, this clonotype is medium-sized. From 450 to 600 ng total RNA, TCR beta cDNA was generated with a primer in the constant region. Modified slightly, ARM-PCR produced TCR beta libraries over three nested multiplex PCR rounds. It was with TRBV1-TRBV30 forward primers and a C-beta reverse primer that the first two PCR rounds were run, at roughly 11 cycles each. TCRdb reprocessed the multiplex PCR reads with MiXCR, giving one entry per CDR3 protein. The table lists fewer than 75,000 distinct CDR3 sequences, about 65% of them singletons. Taking roughly 20-34 mg of unsorted bulk tissue, the authors co-extracted RNA and DNA.

The TCR originated in a middle-aged man with primary liver carcinoma and hepatitis B virus infection. The V call is TRBV11-2, the J call TRBJ2-5, with D possibly being TRBD1 or TRBD2 (5 bases each). The source material was liver tumor tissue from sampling region 4. This sample's subset: tumor region T4, right-lateral pole. CDR3 coding DNA: TGTGCCAGCAGCTTAACTGGGGGCCAAGAGACCCAGTACTTC. This encodes CASSLTGGQETQYF.